This TCR beta chain was retrieved from a study of T cell responses to AZD1222 COVID-19 vaccine. Looking at the study overall: The analysis combined second doses at about 4 or about 12 weeks. Regarding the study as a whole: Donors in the cohort were predominantly white British and more often female, and clonal diversity was possibly underestimated.

Here immunoSEQ multiplex PCR was the method, and the copy in TCRdb shows in-frame clones only, minus some. This sample yields 65,000 to 95,000 clones, of which more than 75% are seen a single time; about 12% belongs to the top ten. This CDR3 has 15 amino acids. V shed 4 bases and J shed 4 bases, with 17 bases lying between them. Germline V CDR1 and CDR2: SGDLS, YYNGEE. Concerning this clone: Its target is not known.

The input for sequencing was peripheral blood, taken on day 0 of AZD1222 vaccination. V is TRBV9 and J is TRBJ1-2; D remains unclear. This TCR derives from an adult in good health. This chain's CDR3 is CASSSDGYSGYGYTF. Here the CDR3 DNA reads TGTGCCAGCAGCTCCGATGGGTATTCCGGCTATGGCTACACCTTC.